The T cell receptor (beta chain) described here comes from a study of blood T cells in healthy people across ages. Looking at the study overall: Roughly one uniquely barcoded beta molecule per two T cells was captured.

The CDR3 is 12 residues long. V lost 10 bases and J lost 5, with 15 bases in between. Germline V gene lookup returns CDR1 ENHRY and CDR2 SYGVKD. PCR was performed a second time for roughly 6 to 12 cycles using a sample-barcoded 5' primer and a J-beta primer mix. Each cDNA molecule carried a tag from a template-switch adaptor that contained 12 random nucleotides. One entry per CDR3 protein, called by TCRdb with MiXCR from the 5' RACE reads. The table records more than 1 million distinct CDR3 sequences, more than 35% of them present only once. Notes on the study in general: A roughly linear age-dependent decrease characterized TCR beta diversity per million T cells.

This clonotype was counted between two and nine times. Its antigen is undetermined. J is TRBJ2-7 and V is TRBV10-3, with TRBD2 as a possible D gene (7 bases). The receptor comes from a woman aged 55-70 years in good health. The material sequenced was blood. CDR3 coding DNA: TGTGCCACCAATGGGAGGGGGGACGAGCAGTACTTC. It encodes CATNGRGDEQYF.